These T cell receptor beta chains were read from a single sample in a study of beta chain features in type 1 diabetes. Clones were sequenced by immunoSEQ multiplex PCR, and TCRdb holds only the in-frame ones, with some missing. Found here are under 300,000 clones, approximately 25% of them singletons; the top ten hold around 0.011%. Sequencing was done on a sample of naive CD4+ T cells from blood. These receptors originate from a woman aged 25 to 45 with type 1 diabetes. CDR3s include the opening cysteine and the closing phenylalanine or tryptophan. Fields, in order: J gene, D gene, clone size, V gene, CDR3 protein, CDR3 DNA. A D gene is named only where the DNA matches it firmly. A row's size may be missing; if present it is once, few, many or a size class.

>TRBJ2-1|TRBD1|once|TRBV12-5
CASGAGTGAYNEQFF
TGTGCTAGTGGCGCCGGGACAGGCGCCTACAATGAGCAGTTCTTC
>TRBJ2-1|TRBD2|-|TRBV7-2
CASSQGLAYNEQFF
TGTGCCAGCAGCCAGGGACTAGCCTACAATGAGCAGTTCTTC
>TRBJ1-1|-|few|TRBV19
CASKPQGRLNTEAFF
TGTGCCAGTAAACCTCAGGGCAGGCTGAACACTGAAGCTTTCTTT
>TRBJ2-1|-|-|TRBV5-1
CASGEDEGTIYNEQFF
TGCGCCAGCGGCGAGGACGAGGGCACTATCTACAATGAGCAGTTCTTC
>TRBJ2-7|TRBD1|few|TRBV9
CASSYRGEIVYEQYF
TGTGCCAGCAGCTACAGGGGGGAAATCGTCTACGAGCAGTACTTC
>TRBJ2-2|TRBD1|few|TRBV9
CASSPRGQGGNTGELFF
TGTGCCAGCAGCCCTAGGGGACAGGGGGGGAACACCGGGGAGCTGTTTTTT
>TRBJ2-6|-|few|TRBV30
CALASGANVLTF
TGTGCCTTAGCCTCTGGGGCCAACGTCCTGACTTTC
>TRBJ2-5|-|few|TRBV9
CASSPVSGDLFEETQYF
TGTGCCAGCAGCCCGGTTTCGGGGGATTTATTCGAAGAGACCCAGTACTTC
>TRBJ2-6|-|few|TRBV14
CASSLSGANVLTF
TGTGCCAGCAGTCTCTCTGGGGCCAACGTCCTGACTTTC
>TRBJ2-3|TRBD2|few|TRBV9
CASSVRQAGSTDTQYF
TGTGCCAGCAGCGTACGTCAAGCGGGGAGCACAGATACGCAGTATTTT
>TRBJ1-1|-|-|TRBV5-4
CASSFGGDTEAFF
TGTGCCAGCAGCTTTGGGGGGGACACTGAAGCTTTCTTT
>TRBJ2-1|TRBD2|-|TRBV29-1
CSVAEASGNEQFF
TGCAGCGTTGCAGAGGCTAGCGGGAATGAGCAGTTCTTC
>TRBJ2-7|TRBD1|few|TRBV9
CASSPRQGIAYEQYF
TGTGCCAGCAGCCCTAGACAGGGGATCGCCTACGAGCAGTACTTC
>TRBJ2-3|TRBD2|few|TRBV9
CASSSTSGHTDTQYF
TGTGCCAGCAGCTCCACTAGCGGTCACACAGATACGCAGTATTTT
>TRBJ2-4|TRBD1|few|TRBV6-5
CASSWGQKNIQYF
TGTGCCAGCAGTTGGGGACAGAAAAACATTCAGTACTTC
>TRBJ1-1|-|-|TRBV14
CASSQVAGGYTEAFF
TGTGCCAGCAGCCAAGTGGCGGGGGGCTACACTGAAGCTTTCTTT
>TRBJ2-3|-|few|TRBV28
CASRGSDTDTQYF
TGTGCCAGCAGGGGTAGCGACACAGATACGCAGTATTTT
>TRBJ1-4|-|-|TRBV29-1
CSAGRARGEKLFF
TGCAGCGCCGGGAGGGCGAGGGGCGAAAAACTGTTTTTT
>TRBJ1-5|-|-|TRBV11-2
CASSLQGHSNQPQHF
TGTGCCAGCAGTCTTCAGGGCCATAGCAATCAGCCCCAGCATTTT
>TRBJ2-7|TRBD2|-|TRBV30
CAWNLAGGSHYEQYF
TGTGCCTGGAATCTAGCGGGAGGTTCCCACTACGAGCAGTACTTC
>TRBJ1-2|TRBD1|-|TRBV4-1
CASSQPPGQGPDYGYTF
TGCGCCAGCAGCCAACCCCCGGGACAGGGACCTGACTATGGCTACACCTTC
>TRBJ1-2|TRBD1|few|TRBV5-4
CASSTGTGNHGYTF
TGTGCCAGCAGCACCGGGACAGGGAACCATGGCTACACCTTC
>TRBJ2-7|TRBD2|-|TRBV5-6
CASSHTQAGTYEQYF
TGTGCCAGCAGCCACACACAAGCGGGGACCTACGAGCAGTACTTC
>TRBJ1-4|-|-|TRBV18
CASSPRSSNEKLFF
TGTGCCAGCTCACCACGGAGTAGTAATGAAAAACTGTTTTTT